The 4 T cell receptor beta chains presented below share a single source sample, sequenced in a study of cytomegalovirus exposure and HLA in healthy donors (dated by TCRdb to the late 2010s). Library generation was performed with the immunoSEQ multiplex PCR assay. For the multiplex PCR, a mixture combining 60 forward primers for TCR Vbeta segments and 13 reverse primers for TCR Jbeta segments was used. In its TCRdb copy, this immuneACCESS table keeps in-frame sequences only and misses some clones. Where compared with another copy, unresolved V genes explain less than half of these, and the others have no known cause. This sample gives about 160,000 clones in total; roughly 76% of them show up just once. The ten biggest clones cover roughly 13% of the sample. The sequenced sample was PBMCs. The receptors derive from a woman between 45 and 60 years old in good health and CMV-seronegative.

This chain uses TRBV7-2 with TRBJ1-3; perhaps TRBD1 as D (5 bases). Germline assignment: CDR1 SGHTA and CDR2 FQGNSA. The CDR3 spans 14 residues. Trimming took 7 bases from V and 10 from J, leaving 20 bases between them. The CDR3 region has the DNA TGTGCCAGCACCATCAAAGGGGATTCAGGAACCATATATTTT. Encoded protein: CASTIKGDSGTIYF.

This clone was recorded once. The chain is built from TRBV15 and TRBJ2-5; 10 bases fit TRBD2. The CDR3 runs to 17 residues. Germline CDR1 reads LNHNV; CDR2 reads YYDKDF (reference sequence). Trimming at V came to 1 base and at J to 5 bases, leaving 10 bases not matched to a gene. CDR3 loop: CATSRGRSGGAFETQYF. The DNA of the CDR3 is TGTGCCACCAGCAGAGGAAGAAGCGGGGGGGCATTTGAGACCCAGTACTTC.

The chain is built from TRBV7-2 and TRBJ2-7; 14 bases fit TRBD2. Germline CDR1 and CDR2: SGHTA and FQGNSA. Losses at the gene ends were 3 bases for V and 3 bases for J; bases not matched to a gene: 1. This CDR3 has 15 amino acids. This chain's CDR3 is CASSFGTSGSYEQYF. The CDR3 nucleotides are TGTGCCAGCAGCTTCGGGACTAGCGGGAGCTACGAGCAGTACTTC. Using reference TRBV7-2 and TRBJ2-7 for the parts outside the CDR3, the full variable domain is GAGVSQSPSNKVTEKGKDVELRCDPISGHTALYWYRQSLGQGLEFLIYFQGNSAPDKSGLPSDRFSAERTGGSVSTLTIQRTQQEDSAVYLCASSFGTSGSYEQYFGPGTRLTVT.

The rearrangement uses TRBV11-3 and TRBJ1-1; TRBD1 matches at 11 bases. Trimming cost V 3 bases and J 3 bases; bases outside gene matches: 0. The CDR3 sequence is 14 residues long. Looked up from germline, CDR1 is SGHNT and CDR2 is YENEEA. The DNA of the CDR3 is TGTGCCAGCAGCTTGGACAGGGGGCACACTGAAGCTTTCTTT. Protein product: CASSLDRGHTEAFF.